The 22 T cell receptor beta chains below were found in one sample sequenced in a study of radiotherapy plus CTLA-4 blockade in lung cancer. Sequenced by immunoSEQ multiplex PCR; TCRdb stores in-frame clones only, minus some. The sample carries about 45,000 clones, approximately 76% recorded once. The source was peripheral blood, collected from a patient treated with radiotherapy plus ipilimumab. These receptors came from a human donor with non-small cell lung cancer who had stable disease on radiotherapy plus ipilimumab.

The gene calls are TRBV29-1 and TRBJ2-3; D may be TRBD1 (6 bases). This CDR3 is built from 14 residues. Germline V gene sequence: CDR1 SQVTM, CDR2 ANQGSEA. Trimming shortened V by 5 bases and J by 3 bases, and 15 bases separated the two germline ends. The CDR3 is CSVQQGTWTDTQYF. Written as DNA, the CDR3 is TGCAGCGTTCAACAGGGCACATGGACAGATACGCAGTATTTT.

The chain joins TRBV6-5 to TRBJ2-6; D unclear. The V gene lost 7 bases and the J gene lost 0 bases, with 7 bases spanning the gap. The CDR3 runs to 14 residues. The V gene's germline CDR1 is MNHEY and CDR2 SVGAGI. The CDR3 sequence: CASTVFSGANVLTF. CDR3 bases: TGTGCCAGCACAGTTTTCTCTGGGGCCAACGTCCTGACTTTC.

The chain couples TRBV7-9 to TRBJ2-2; possibly TRBD1 or TRBD2 for D (5 bases each). This CDR3 region has 17 residues. Germline V gene sequence: CDR1 SEHNR, CDR2 FQNEAQ (reference sequence). The V and J ends lost 8 bases and 5 bases respectively, with 24 bases between them. Written as DNA, the CDR3 is TGTGCCAGCGCTTCCCGGGGCCCAACCAGGGATACCGGGGAGCTGTTTTTT. It yields the protein CASASRGPTRDTGELFF.

The chain recombines TRBV5-4 with TRBJ2-5; 8 positions match TRBD1. Germline lookup yields CDR1 SGHNT and CDR2 YYREEE (reference sequence). Losses at the gene ends were 2 bases for V and 4 bases for J; bases not matched to a gene: 7. The CDR3 extends over 15 amino acids. The CDR3 bases are TGTGCCAGCAGCTTCGATCAGGGGGCGGGAGAGACCCAGTACTTC. Its protein is CASSFDQGAGETQYF.

The chain recombines TRBV10-3 with TRBJ2-7; TRBD1 might be the D (5 bases). V lost 6 bases to trimming and J lost 6 bases, with 24 bases between them. In germline, CDR1 is ENHRY, CDR2 SYGVKD. The CDR3 spans 16 residues. DNA of the CDR3: TGTGCCATCAGCGAACGCCACCCCTTCCGCGACAGCGAGCAGTACGTC. This translates into CAISERHPFRDSEQYV.

The gene calls are TRBV15 and TRBJ1-2; the match to TRBD1 covers 11 bases. The CDR3 spans 16 residues. Germline V gives CDR1 LNHNV, CDR2 YYDKDF (reference sequence). V lost 4 bases, J lost 7 bases, and 11 bases stayed unmatched. In DNA, the CDR3 is TGTGCCACCAGCATAGATGGGACAGGGGGTTTGGCTGGCTACACCTTC. Translated, it gives CATSIDGTGGLAGYTF.

This chain connects TRBV19 to TRBJ1-5; 8 bases fit TRBD1. Trimming cost V 2 bases and J 4 bases; bases outside gene matches: 1. The CDR3 sequence is 14 residues long. Germline V gene lookup returns CDR1 LNHDA and CDR2 SQIVND (reference sequence). The CDR3 loop is CASSIRDRNQPQHF. The CDR3 nucleotides read TGTGCCAGTAGTATACGGGACAGGAATCAGCCCCAGCATTTT.

This clone has just a few counts. This sequence joins TRBV6-5 and TRBJ1-1; D is unclear. The CDR3 is 11 residues long. CDR1 is MNHEY, CDR2 SVGAGI, per germline. The V end lost 7 bases, the J end lost 0 bases, and 3 bases lay between the germline ends. CDR3 residues: CASKLNTEAFF. The CDR3 DNA reads as TGTGCCAGCAAACTGAACACTGAAGCTTTCTTT.

This clone was detected only once. V is TRBV4-1 and J is TRBJ1-5; D unresolved. The germline gives CDR1 MGHRA, CDR2 YSYEKL. V shed 5 bases and J shed 2 bases, with 13 bases lying between them. This CDR3 is 15 amino acids long. The DNA of the CDR3 is TGCGCCAGCAGCGGGATGCAAGGAGGCAATCAGCCCCAGCATTTT. It yields the protein CASSGMQGGNQPQHF.

DNA for the CDR3: TGTGCCAGCAGCAAAGACAGGGGGCCAGGAAACACCATATATTTT. Translation: CASSKDRGPGNTIYF. The rearrangement uses TRBV7-7 and TRBJ1-3; 10 bases are shared with TRBD1. This CDR3 region has 15 residues. The V and J ends lost 5 bases and 4 bases, in that order; junction bases with no gene match: 5. Germline V lookup: CDR1 SSHAT, CDR2 FNYEAQ (reference sequence). The variable domain in full, with the rest retrieved from reference TRBV7-7 and TRBJ1-3, is GAGVSQSPRYKVTKRGQDVTLRCDPISSHATLYWYQQALGQGPEFLTYFNYEAQPDKSGLPSDRFSAERPEGSISTLTIQRTEQRDSAMYRCASSKDRGPGNTIYFGEGSWLTVV.

In this sample, this clone turned up a few times. The chain carries TRBV14 and TRBJ1-2; D gene unclear. The CDR3 covers 13 residues. Between the trimmed V and J ends, which lost 4 bases and 7 bases, there was a span of 13 bases. CDR1 SGHDN and CDR2 FVKESK come from the germline V gene. The CDR3 sequence: CASSPNMRSGYTF. The CDR3 bases are TGTGCCAGCAGCCCTAATATGCGGAGTGGCTACACCTTC.

The chain carries TRBV21-1 and TRBJ2-7; the D call of TRBD1 is as the table states it, not checked on the DNA. TRBV21-1 has pseudogene status. The CDR3 covers 13 residues. The CDR3 protein is CASSKRGQGQQYF. The DNA of the CDR3 is TGTGCCAGCAGCAAAAGAGGACAGGGACAGCAGTACTTC.

V is TRBV6-5 and J is TRBJ1-3; D remains unclear. CDR1 is MNHEY and CDR2 is SVGAGI in the germline V gene. V lost 6 bases, J lost 9 bases, and 12 bases lay in between. The CDR3 totals 12 residues. CDR3 in amino acids: CASSVGSSTIYF. The CDR3 nucleotides are TGTGCCAGCAGCGTCGGGAGTAGCACCATATATTTT.

This chain joins TRBV28 and TRBJ2-7; 9 nucleotides line up with TRBD2. The trim removed 2 bases at V and 0 bases at J, leaving 5 bases unmatched. CDR3 length: 16 residues. Germline loops: CDR1 MDHEN, CDR2 SYDVKM. The CDR3 loop reads CASSLVAGGSSYEQYV. As DNA, the CDR3 is TGTGCCAGCAGTTTAGTGGCGGGGGGGAGCTCCTACGAGCAGTACGTC.

This clone turned up a few times. The rearrangement links TRBV9 to TRBJ1-2; no reliable D call. Germline V gene data show CDR1 as SGDLS and CDR2 as YYNGEE. Trimming removed 4 bases from V and 1 base from J, with 8 bases in between. This CDR3 region has 13 residues. The CDR3: CASSPAVNYGYTF. The CDR3 nucleotides read TGTGCCAGCAGCCCCGCGGTTAACTATGGCTACACCTTC.

V and J are TRBV2 and TRBJ1-1; TRBD1 matches 7 bases. The CDR3 contains 14 residues. Unmatched junction bases numbered 7, after V lost 6 bases and J lost 3 bases. CDR1 is SNHLY and CDR2 is FYNNEI in the germline V gene. The CDR3 bases are TGTGCCAGCAGCCCTAACAGGGGCTACACTGAAGCTTTCTTT. The encoded protein is CASSPNRGYTEAFF.

This clone turned up a few times. V is TRBV7-9 and J is TRBJ1-2; D is unresolved. The V gene lost 5 bases and the J gene lost 5 bases, with 18 bases spanning the gap. Germline CDR1 and CDR2: SEHNR and FQNEAQ (reference sequence). The CDR3 loop spans 15 amino acids. CDR3 coding DNA: TGTGCCAGCAGCGGGAGCAGGCTAGATTTTTATGGCTACACCTTC. Translation gives CASSGSRLDFYGYTF.

This clone ranks as medium-sized. This chain joins TRBV28 and TRBJ1-1; possible D gene TRBD1, 6 bases. V lost 7 bases and J 2 bases, leaving 11 bases between the germline ends. Germline V gives CDR1 MDHEN, CDR2 SYDVKM. This CDR3 has 13 amino acids. As DNA, the CDR3 is TGTGCCAGCAAGGGGGATATTAACACTGAAGCTTTCTTT. It is translated as CASKGDINTEAFF. The full variable domain, in which reference TRBV28 and TRBJ1-1 provide the parts outside the CDR3, is DVKVTQSSRYLVKRTGEKVFLECVQDMDHENMFWYRQDPGLGLRLIYFSYDVKMKEKGDIPEGYSVSREKKERFSLILESASTNQTSMYLCASKGDINTEAFFGQGTRLTVV.

This clone occurred once. The rearrangement links TRBV5-1 to TRBJ2-1; tentatively, D is TRBD1 or TRBD2 (6 bases each). V was clipped by 3 bases and J by 8 bases, with 18 bases between them. The germline CDR1 and CDR2 sequences are SGHRS and YFSETQ. CDR3 length: 15 residues. The CDR3 DNA reads as TGCGCCAGCAGCTGGGGGCTAACTAGCTTCGATGAGCAGTTCTTC. It translates to CASSWGLTSFDEQFF.

The chain joins TRBV10-3 to TRBJ2-2; TRBD1 matches at 11 bases. Germline CDR1 is ENHRY and CDR2 is SYGVKD. The CDR3 length is 18 residues. Germline trimming cut 4 bases from V and 7 bases from J; bases unmatched to any gene: 14. The CDR3 region is CAISAQRIRDRGGGELFF. DNA of the CDR3: TGTGCCATCAGTGCCCAGCGAATCCGGGACAGGGGGGGCGGGGAGCTGTTTTTT.

The chain recombines TRBV5-4 with TRBJ2-1, with 7 bases lining up with TRBD1. In germline, CDR1 is SGHNT, CDR2 YYREEE (reference sequence). The CDR3 length is 11 residues. The trim removed 3 bases at V and 11 bases at J, leaving 2 bases unmatched. CDR3 nucleotide sequence: TGTGCCAGCAGCTGGACAGGAAAGCAGTTCTTC. This sequence encodes CASSWTGKQFF.

The V call is TRBV5-1, the J call TRBJ1-2; D is ambiguous. The germline V and J ends were trimmed by 4 bases and 5 bases, with 15 bases remaining between them. This CDR3 has 14 residues. Germline V gives CDR1 SGHRS, CDR2 YFSETQ. The CDR3 spells CASSGWTVSYGYTF. The CDR3 DNA reads as TGCGCCAGCAGCGGATGGACGGTGTCTTATGGCTACACCTTC.